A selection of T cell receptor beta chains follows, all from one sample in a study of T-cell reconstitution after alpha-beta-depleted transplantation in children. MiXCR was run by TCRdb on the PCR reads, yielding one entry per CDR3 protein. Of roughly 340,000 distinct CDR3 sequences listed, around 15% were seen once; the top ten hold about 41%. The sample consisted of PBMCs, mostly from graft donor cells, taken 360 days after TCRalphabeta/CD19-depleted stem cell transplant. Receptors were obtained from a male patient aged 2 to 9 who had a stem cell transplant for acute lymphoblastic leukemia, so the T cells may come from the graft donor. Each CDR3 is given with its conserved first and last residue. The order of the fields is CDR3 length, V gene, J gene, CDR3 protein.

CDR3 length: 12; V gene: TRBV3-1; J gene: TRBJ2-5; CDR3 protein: CASSQVKETQYF
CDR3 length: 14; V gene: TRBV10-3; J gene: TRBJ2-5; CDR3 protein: CAISADLSGETQYF
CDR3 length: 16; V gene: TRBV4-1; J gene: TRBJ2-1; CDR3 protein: CASSVLAGDPYNEQFF
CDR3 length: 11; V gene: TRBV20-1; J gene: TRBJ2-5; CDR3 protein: CSARGAVAQYF
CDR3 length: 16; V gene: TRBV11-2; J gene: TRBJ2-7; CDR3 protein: CASSATPGSLFYEQYF
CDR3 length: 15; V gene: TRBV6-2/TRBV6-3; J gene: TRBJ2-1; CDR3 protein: CASSSGQRLNNEQFF
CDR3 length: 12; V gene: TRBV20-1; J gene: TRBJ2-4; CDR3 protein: CSARVSENIQYF
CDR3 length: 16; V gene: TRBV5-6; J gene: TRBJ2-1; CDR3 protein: CASSRLAASSYNEQFF
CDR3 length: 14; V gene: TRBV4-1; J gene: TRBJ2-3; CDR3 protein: CASSRGGITDTQYF
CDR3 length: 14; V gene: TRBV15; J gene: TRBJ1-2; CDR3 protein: CATSAPGHSYGYTF
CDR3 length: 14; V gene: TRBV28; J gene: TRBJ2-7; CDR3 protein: CASSGPTGGYEQYF
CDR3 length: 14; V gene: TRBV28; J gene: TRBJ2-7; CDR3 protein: CASRDRDSSYEQYF
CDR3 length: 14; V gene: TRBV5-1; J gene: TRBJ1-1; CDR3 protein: CASSLEGANTEAFF
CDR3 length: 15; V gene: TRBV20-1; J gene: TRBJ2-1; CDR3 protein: CSARHTSGRNNEQFF
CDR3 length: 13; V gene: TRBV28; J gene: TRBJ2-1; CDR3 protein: CASSSSSLNEQFF
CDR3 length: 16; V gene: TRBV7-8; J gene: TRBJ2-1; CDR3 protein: CASSFHRGGPYNEQFF
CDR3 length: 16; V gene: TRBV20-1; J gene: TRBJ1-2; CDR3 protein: CSARDPGEGISYGYTF
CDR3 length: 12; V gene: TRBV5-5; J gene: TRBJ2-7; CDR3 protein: CASSPQGSEQYF
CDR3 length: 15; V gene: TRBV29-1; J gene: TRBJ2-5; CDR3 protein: CSVFLLAGGGETQYF
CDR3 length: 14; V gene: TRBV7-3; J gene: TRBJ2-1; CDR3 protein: CASSSTSDYNEQFF
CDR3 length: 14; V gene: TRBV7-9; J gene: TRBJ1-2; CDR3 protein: CASSPRDRVFGYTF